This entry lists 23 T cell receptor beta chains sequenced from one sample in a study of shared T cell receptors in the human thymus. Here immunoSEQ multiplex PCR was the method, and the copy in TCRdb shows in-frame clones only, minus some. The sample gives hundreds of thousands of clones, 95% of which show up once; roughly 0.02% is in the top ten. The sample comprised thymocytes. Receptors were obtained from a human donor.

V and J are TRBV7-2 and TRBJ2-7, with 11 positions matching TRBD2. The CDR3 contains 18 residues. Germline trimming cut 1 base from V and 2 bases from J; bases unmatched to any gene: 10. Germline CDR1 is SGHTA and CDR2 is FQGNSA. CDR3 amino acids: CASSLGLGTSGAPYEQYF. The CDR3 bases are TGTGCCAGCAGCTTAGGCCTTGGGACTAGCGGTGCCCCCTACGAGCAGTACTTC.

The gene calls are TRBV10-1 and TRBJ1-5, with D tentatively TRBD1 (5 bases). The CDR3 is 13 residues long. Per the germline V gene, CDR1 is WNHNN and CDR2 is SYGVQD (reference sequence). V lost 10 bases and J 0 bases, leaving 10 bases between the germline ends. The CDR3 loop reads CATQGGSNQPQHF. As DNA, the CDR3 is TGCGCCACCCAGGGAGGTAGCAATCAGCCCCAGCATTTT.

This clone came up once. The CDR3 sequence: CASSLELTYNEQFF. The CDR3 DNA is TGTGCCAGCAGCTTAGAGTTGACCTACAATGAGCAGTTCTTC. The chain is built from TRBV7-9 and TRBJ2-1; D is undetermined. The germline V gene encodes CDR1 SEHNR and CDR2 FQNEAQ (reference sequence). The CDR3 has 14 residues. Between the trimmed V and J ends, which lost 1 base and 2 bases, there was a span of 6 bases.

The gene calls are TRBV5-1 and TRBJ2-3; 7 bases line up with TRBD2. The CDR3 is made up of 13 amino acids. In germline, CDR1 is SGHRS, CDR2 YFSETQ. V was pared by 4 bases and J by 2 bases, with 1 base of the junction left unmatched. CDR3 DNA sequence: TGCGCCAGCAGCGGGAGGGCCACAGATACGCAGTATTTT. It encodes CASSGRATDTQYF.

This chain uses TRBV27 with TRBJ1-5; tentatively, D is TRBD1 (5 bases). V shed 3 bases and J shed 3 bases, with 9 bases lying between them. This CDR3 has 14 amino acids. CDR1 and CDR2 (germline): MNHEY, SMNVEV (reference sequence). CDR3 region: CASSFGGTNQPQHF. DNA for the CDR3: TGTGCCAGCAGTTTTGGGGGGACCAATCAGCCCCAGCATTTT.

V is TRBV18 and J is TRBJ2-7; either TRBD1 or TRBD2 may supply D (5 bases each). The CDR3 is made up of 15 amino acids. Trimming left V 0 bases short and J 3 bases short, with 12 bases between. CDR1 is KGHSH, CDR2 LQKENI, per germline. The CDR3 here is CASSPPRGLSYEQYF. CDR3 in DNA: TGTGCCAGCTCACCACCGAGGGGTTTAAGCTACGAGCAGTACTTC.

The rearrangement uses TRBV7-9 and TRBJ2-1; the D gene is possibly TRBD2 (6 bases). Germline CDR1 SEHNR, CDR2 FQNEAQ (reference sequence). This CDR3 contains 17 residues. Trimming stripped 5 bases from V and 0 bases from J, with 17 bases between. The CDR3 is CASSTPGTPNSYNEQFF. The CDR3 nucleotides are TGTGCCAGCAGCACTCCCGGGACTCCAAACTCCTACAATGAGCAGTTCTTC.

The chain carries TRBV28 and TRBJ2-1; TRBD1 aligns across 8 bases. The CDR3 is 14 residues long. Germline trimming cut 7 bases from V and 4 bases from J; bases unmatched to any gene: 6. Germline V gene sequence: CDR1 MDHEN, CDR2 SYDVKM. In DNA form, the CDR3 reads TGTGCCAGCATTATTCGGGACAGGTACAATGAGCAGTTCTTC. Amino acid sequence: CASIIRDRYNEQFF.

The rearrangement uses TRBV27 and TRBJ2-1; 7 bases match TRBD2. Germline V gives CDR1 MNHEY, CDR2 SMNVEV (reference sequence). The CDR3 has 15 amino acids. V was clipped by 6 bases and J by 2 bases; unmatched bases: 7. The chain's CDR3 is CASSSVGGTYNEQFF. The CDR3 DNA reads as TGTGCCAGCAGCTCCGTGGGGGGGACCTACAATGAGCAGTTCTTC.

The chain joins TRBV5-1 to TRBJ2-5, with D possibly TRBD1 on 5 matching bases. Trimming removed 3 bases from V and 5 bases from J, with 14 bases in between. The CDR3 covers 14 residues. The germline gives CDR1 SGHRS, CDR2 YFSETQ. The CDR3 sequence is CASSWGNPGETQYF. CDR3 sequence (DNA): TGCGCCAGCAGCTGGGGAAACCCAGGGGAGACCCAGTACTTC.

A few counts support this clone. The gene calls are TRBV10-2 and TRBJ1-2, with 9 positions matching TRBD1. The V gene's germline CDR1 is WSHSY and CDR2 SAAADI. The CDR3 has 14 amino acids. V shed 2 bases and J 8 bases; nucleotides not matched to a gene: 6. CDR3 region: CASSERGQGRGYTF. As DNA, the CDR3 is TGCGCCAGCAGTGAGCGGGGACAGGGTCGAGGCTACACCTTC.

This clone was observed a single time. This chain uses TRBV7-2 with TRBJ2-5; either TRBD1 or TRBD2 may fit D (5 bases each). The CDR3 runs to 14 residues. The V and J ends lost 5 bases and 7 bases respectively, with 17 bases between them. From germline, CDR1 is SGHTA and CDR2 FQGNSA. CDR3 sequence: CASSLTSRGGTQYF. The CDR3 coding sequence is TGTGCCAGCAGCCTCACCTCGAGGGGCGGGACCCAGTACTTC.

This clone showed up just once. The chain has TRBV5-4 and TRBJ2-2, with 9 bases fitting TRBD1. This CDR3 comprises 14 residues. Unmatched junction bases numbered 4, after V lost 7 bases and J lost 3 bases. Germline CDR1 SGHNT, CDR2 YYREEE (reference sequence). This CDR3 is CASSGQGHTGELFF. Written as DNA, the CDR3 is TGTGCCAGCTCGGGACAGGGTCACACCGGGGAGCTGTTTTTT. The entire variable domain, with the rest obtained from reference TRBV5-4 and TRBJ2-2, is as follows: ETGVTQSPTHLIKTRGQQVTLRCSSQSGHNTVSWYQQALGQGPQFIFQYYREEENGRGNFPPRFSGLQFPNYSSELNVNALELDDSALYLCASSGQGHTGELFFGEGSRLTVL.

This clone was seen just once. The chain carries TRBV7-2 and TRBJ1-1; D is unresolved. V was pared by 4 bases and J by 0 bases, with 18 bases between. Germline V lookup: CDR1 SGHTA, CDR2 FQGNSA. The CDR3 length is 17 residues. CDR3 DNA sequence: TGTGCCAGCAGCTCCCGGCGGGGAACCCTTATGAACACTGAAGCTTTCTTT. It is translated as CASSSRRGTLMNTEAFF.

The chain employs TRBV28 and TRBJ2-1; 9 bases align to TRBD2. The germline V gene encodes CDR1 MDHEN and CDR2 SYDVKM. Losses at the gene ends were 2 bases for V and 3 bases for J; bases not matched to a gene: 11. The CDR3 sequence is 18 residues long. CDR3 amino acids: CASSLTPLAGEVYNEQFF. CDR3 DNA: TGTGCCAGCAGTTTAACCCCCTTAGCGGGAGAGGTCTACAATGAGCAGTTCTTC.

The rearrangement links TRBV7-2 to TRBJ2-5, with 12 bases matching TRBD2. The CDR3 length is 19 residues. Germline V CDR1 and CDR2: SGHTA, FQGNSA. V lost 3 bases to trimming and J lost 7 bases; unmatched junction nucleotides: 18. Written as DNA, the CDR3 is TGTGCCAGCAGCTTGGGACAGGGGAGGACTAGCGGGGCTCCAGGGACCCAGTACTTC. This codes for CASSLGQGRTSGAPGTQYF. Full variable domain (remainder filled in from reference TRBV7-2 and TRBJ2-5): GAGVSQSPSNKVTEKGKDVELRCDPISGHTALYWYRQSLGQGLEFLIYFQGNSAPDKSGLPSDRFSAERTGGSVSTLTIQRTQQEDSAVYLCASSLGQGRTSGAPGTQYFGPGTRLLVL.

This clone was counted once. This sequence joins TRBV7-7 and TRBJ2-2, with no clear D. Trimming removed 5 bases at V and 6 bases at J, with 10 bases between. The V gene's germline CDR1 is SSHAT and CDR2 FNYEAQ (reference sequence). There are 13 residues in the CDR3. CDR3 coding DNA: TGTGCCAGCAGCCCTGAGTGGGCCGGGGAGCTGTTTTTT. Its protein is CASSPEWAGELFF.

The chain carries TRBV27 and TRBJ2-2; D might be TRBD1 (6 bases). The CDR3 has 14 amino acids. The V end was cut by 5 bases, the J end by 4 bases, with 11 bases between. The V gene's germline CDR1 is MNHEY and CDR2 SMNVEV (reference sequence). The CDR3 sequence is CASSDYRATGELFF. In DNA form, the CDR3 reads TGTGCCAGCAGTGACTACAGGGCCACCGGGGAGCTGTTTTTT.

The chain joins TRBV14 to TRBJ1-2; D is possibly TRBD1 (6 bases). V lost 2 bases and J 5 bases, leaving 15 bases between the germline ends. The CDR3 has 15 amino acids. CDR1 is SGHDN and CDR2 is FVKESK in the germline V gene. This chain's CDR3 is CASSQKKQGSYGYTF. CDR3 sequence (DNA): TGTGCCAGCAGCCAAAAAAAACAGGGTAGTTATGGCTACACCTTC.

The chain employs TRBV27 and TRBJ1-4, with 9 bases identical to TRBD1. Germline-derived CDR1 and CDR2 are MNHEY and SMNVEV (reference sequence). The CDR3 loop spans 16 amino acids. V dropped 2 bases and J dropped 7; count of bases not matched to a gene: 8. The CDR3 region is CASSLTHRGLSEKLFF. CDR3 DNA sequence: TGTGCCAGCAGTTTAACGCACAGGGGGCTTAGTGAAAAACTGTTTTTT. The whole variable domain, remainder taken from reference TRBV27 and TRBJ1-4, is EAQVTQNPRYLITVTGKKLTVTCSQNMNHEYMSWYRQDPGLGLRQIYYSMNVEVTDKGDVPEGYKVSRKEKRNFPLILESPSPNQTSLYFCASSLTHRGLSEKLFFGSGTQLSVL.

The chain uses TRBV10-1 and TRBJ2-5, with 7 positions matching TRBD2. V gave up 3 bases and J gave up 5 bases; unmatched junction bases: 6. The CDR3 length is 14 residues. Germline V CDR1 and CDR2: WNHNN, SYGVQD (reference sequence). This CDR3 is CASSDWRERETQYF. CDR3 in DNA: TGCGCCAGCAGTGACTGGCGGGAGAGGGAGACCCAGTACTTC.

About this clone itself: Mismatch with germline at one junction end may stem from a read error. CDR3 loop: CASTPRAVLADLSYEQYF. In DNA form, the CDR3 reads TGTGCTAGCACCCCCCGGGCCGTACTAGCGGACCTCTCCTACGAGCAGTACTTC. This chain links TRBV7-7 with TRBJ2-7, with 8 positions matching TRBD2. Germline assignment: CDR1 SSHAT and CDR2 FNYEAQ (reference sequence). There are 18 residues in the CDR3. The entire variable domain, with the rest obtained from reference TRBV7-7 and TRBJ2-7, is as follows: GAGVSQSPRYKVTKRGQDVTLRCDPISSHATLYWYQQALGQGPEFLTYFNYEAQPDKSGLPSDRFSAERPEGSISTLTIQRTEQRDSAMYRCASTPRAVLADLSYEQYFGPGTRLTVT.

The V call is TRBV11-2, the J call TRBJ1-1, with D uncertain. CDR1 is SGHAT, CDR2 FQNNGV, per germline. Trimming shortened V by 8 bases and J by 4 bases, and 14 bases separated the two germline ends. The CDR3 is 13 residues long. DNA for the CDR3: TGTGCCAGCGGCCGGGAGAGAACCACTGAAGCTTTCTTT. The encoded protein is CASGRERTTEAFF.